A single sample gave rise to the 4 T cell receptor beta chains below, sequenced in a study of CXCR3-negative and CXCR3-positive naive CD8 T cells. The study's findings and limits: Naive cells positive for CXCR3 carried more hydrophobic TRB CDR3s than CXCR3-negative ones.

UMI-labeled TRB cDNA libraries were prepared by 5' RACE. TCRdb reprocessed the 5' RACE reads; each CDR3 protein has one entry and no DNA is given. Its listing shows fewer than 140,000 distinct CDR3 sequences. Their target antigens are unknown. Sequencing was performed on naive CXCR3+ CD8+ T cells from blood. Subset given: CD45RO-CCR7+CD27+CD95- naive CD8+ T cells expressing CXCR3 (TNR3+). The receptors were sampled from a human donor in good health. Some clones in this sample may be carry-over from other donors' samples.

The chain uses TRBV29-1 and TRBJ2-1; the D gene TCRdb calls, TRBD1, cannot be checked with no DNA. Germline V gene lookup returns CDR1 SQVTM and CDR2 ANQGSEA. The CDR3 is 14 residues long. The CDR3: CSVVWGGSYNEQFF.

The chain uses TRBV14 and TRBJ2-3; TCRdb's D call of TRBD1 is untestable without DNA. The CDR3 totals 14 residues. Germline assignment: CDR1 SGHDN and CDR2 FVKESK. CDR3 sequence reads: CASSQGLGADTQYF.

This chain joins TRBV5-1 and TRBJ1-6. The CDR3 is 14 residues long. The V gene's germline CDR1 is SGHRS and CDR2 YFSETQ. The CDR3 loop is CASSLAPDNSPLHF.

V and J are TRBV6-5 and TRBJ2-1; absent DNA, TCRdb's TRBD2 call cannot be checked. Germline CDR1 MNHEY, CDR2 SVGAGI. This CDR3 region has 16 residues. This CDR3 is CASTPSPASSYNEQFF.